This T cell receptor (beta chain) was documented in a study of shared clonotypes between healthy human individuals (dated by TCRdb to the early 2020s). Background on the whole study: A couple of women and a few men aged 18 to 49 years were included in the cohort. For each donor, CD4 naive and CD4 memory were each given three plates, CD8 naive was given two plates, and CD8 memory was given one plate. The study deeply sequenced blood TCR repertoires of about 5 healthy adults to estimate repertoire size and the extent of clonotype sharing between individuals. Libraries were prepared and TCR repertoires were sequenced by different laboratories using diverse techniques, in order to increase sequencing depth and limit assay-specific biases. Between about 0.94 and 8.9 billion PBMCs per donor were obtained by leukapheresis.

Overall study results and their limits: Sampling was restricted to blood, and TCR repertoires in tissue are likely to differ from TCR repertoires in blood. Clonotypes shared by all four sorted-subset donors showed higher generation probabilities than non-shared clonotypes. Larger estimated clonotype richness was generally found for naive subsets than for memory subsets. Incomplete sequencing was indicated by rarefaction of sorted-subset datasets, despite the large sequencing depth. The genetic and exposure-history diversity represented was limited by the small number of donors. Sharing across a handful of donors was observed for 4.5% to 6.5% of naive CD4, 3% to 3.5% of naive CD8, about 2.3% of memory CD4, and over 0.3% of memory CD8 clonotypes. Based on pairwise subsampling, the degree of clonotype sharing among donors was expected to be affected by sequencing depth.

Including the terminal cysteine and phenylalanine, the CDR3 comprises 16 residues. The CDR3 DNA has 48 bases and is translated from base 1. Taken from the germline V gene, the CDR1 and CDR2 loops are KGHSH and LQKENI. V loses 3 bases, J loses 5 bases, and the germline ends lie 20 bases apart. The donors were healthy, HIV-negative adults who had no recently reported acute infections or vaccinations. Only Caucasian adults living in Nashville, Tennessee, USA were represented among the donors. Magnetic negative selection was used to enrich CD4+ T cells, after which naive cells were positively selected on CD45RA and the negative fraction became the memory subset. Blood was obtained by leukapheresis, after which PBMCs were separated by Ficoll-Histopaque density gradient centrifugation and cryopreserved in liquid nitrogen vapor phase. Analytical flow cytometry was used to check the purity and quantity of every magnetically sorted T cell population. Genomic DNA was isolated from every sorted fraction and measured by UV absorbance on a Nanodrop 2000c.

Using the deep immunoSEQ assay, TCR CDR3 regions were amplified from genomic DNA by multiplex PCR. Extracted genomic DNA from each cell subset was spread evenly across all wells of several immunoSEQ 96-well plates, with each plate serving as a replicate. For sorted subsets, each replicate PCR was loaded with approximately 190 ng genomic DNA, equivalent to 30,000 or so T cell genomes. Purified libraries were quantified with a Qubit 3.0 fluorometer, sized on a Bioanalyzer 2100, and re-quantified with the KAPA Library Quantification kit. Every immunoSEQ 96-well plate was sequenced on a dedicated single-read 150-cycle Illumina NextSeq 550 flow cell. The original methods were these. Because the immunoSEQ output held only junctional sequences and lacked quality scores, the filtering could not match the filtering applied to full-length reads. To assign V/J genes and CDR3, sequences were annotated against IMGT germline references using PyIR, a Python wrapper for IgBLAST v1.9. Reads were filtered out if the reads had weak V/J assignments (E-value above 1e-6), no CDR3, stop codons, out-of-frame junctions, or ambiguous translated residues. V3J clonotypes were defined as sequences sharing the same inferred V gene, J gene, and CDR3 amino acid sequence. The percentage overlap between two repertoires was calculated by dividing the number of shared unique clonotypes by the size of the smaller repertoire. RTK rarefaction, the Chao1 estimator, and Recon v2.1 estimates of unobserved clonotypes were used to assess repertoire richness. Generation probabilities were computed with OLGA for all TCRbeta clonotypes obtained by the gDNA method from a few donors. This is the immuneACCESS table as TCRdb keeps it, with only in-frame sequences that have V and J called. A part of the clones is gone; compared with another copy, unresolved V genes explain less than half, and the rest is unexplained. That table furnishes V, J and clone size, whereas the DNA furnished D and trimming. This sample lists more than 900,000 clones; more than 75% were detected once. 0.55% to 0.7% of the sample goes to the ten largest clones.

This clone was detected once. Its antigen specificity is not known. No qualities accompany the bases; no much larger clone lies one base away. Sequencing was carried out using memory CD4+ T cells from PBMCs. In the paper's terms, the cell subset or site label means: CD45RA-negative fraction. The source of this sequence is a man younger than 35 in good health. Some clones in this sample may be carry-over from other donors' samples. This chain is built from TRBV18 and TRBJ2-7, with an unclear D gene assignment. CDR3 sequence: CASSPVKSYQPDEQYF. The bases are TGTGCCAGCTCACCGGTGAAGTCGTACCAACCCGACGAGCAGTACTTC.